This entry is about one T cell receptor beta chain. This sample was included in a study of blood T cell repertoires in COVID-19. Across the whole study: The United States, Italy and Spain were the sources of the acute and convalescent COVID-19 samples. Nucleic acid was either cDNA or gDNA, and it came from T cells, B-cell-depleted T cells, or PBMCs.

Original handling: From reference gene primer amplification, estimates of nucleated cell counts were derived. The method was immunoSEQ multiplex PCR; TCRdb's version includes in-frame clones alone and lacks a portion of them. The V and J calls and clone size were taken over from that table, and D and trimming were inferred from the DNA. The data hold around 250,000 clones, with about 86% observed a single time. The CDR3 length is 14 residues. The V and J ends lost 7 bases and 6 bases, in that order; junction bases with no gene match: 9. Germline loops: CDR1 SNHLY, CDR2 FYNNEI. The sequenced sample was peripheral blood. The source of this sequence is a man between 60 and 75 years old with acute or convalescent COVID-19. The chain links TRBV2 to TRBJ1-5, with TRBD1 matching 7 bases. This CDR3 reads CASKRTGVRQPQHF. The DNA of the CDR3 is TGTGCCAGCAAGAGAACAGGGGTTCGTCAGCCCCAGCATTTT.